The rows below give T cell receptor beta chains drawn from one sample of a study of blood T cell repertoires in COVID-19. TCRdb keeps only in-frame clones here, not all; method: immunoSEQ multiplex PCR. The repertoire has 100,000 to 150,000 clones, around 80% of them found once; the top ten carry about a sixth. Input material: peripheral blood. Receptors were obtained from a man under 40 with COVID-19, enrolled during active disease. Both conserved end residues are part of each CDR3. Each record gives: D gene, V gene, J gene, CDR3 protein. A D gene is named only where the DNA matches it firmly.

-	TRBV12-3/TRBV12-4	TRBJ1-1	CASSLIMNTEAFF
TRBD1	TRBV4-1	TRBJ1-2	CASSPMDRSYGYTF
TRBD2	TRBV29-1	TRBJ2-1	CSGVRGGAPNEQFF
-	TRBV2	TRBJ2-2	CASSEWAVNTGELFF
-	TRBV19	TRBJ1-2	CASSISGKEGYTF
-	TRBV21-1	TRBJ2-2	CASSKRVIRVGYTGELFF
TRBD1	TRBV29-1	TRBJ2-4	CSVLGTGFTKNIQYF
TRBD1	TRBV27	TRBJ2-2	CASSFLFRDSVSGELFF
TRBD1	TRBV9	TRBJ1-2	CASSVLPRQGASLGYGYTF
-	TRBV28	TRBJ2-7	CASPPPGISSYEQYF
-	TRBV3-1/TRBV3-2	TRBJ2-7	CASSPVARGLLNEQYF
TRBD1	TRBV28	TRBJ1-3	CASSFLSTSRQGKGNTIYF
TRBD1	TRBV19	TRBJ1-2	CATTGVLRDGYTF
TRBD1	TRBV14	TRBJ2-7	CASSQWAGGSYEQYF
-	TRBV29-1	TRBJ2-5	CSVEDHRETQYF
TRBD1	TRBV5-6	TRBJ2-1	CASSFGTAYNEQFF
TRBD2	TRBV27	TRBJ2-1	CASSSKPGLAGFLNEQFF
TRBD1	TRBV29-1	TRBJ2-7	CSVEVDRGYEQYF
-	TRBV12-3/TRBV12-4	TRBJ1-6	CASRGGGVSPLHF
-	TRBV29-1	TRBJ2-2	CSVEWAVGSTGELFF
-	TRBV29-1	TRBJ2-2	CSVEDPSGGLGGTGELFF
TRBD1	TRBV19	TRBJ1-1	CASSFRGRWAFF
TRBD1	TRBV2	TRBJ1-5	CASSESRGHSQPQHF
TRBD2	TRBV3-1/TRBV3-2	TRBJ2-1	CASSREGTSGYNEQFF
TRBD1	TRBV28	TRBJ2-5	CASRPGTGISQETQYF
TRBD1	TRBV9	TRBJ2-2	CASNKQGTGELFF
TRBD1	TRBV7-2	TRBJ1-3	CASSSQTGSGNTIYF
-	TRBV19	TRBJ1-2	CATEGGRADYGYTF
-	TRBV5-1	TRBJ1-4	CASSSDSFNEKLFF
-	TRBV28	TRBJ1-5	CASSLFRAPGGHF
TRBD2	TRBV3-1/TRBV3-2	TRBJ2-1	CASSPSGGSYNEQFF
-	TRBV7-9	TRBJ2-2	CASSRLQGNTGELFF
-	TRBV10-3	TRBJ1-1	CAISDREDTEAFF
-	TRBV24-1	TRBJ2-3	CATSGGLHLRDTQYF
TRBD1	TRBV19	TRBJ1-5	CASSRGQPLLNQPQHF
-	TRBV27	TRBJ1-1	CASSWQKNTEAFF
TRBD1	TRBV7-9	TRBJ2-6	CASSQDRGAGANVLTF
-	TRBV11-3	TRBJ2-2	CASSLRNTGELFF
TRBD1	TRBV7-2	TRBJ1-1	CASSLAPPTGTGGKAFF
-	TRBV4-3	TRBJ2-7	CASSQDNRGTYEQYF
-	TRBV19	TRBJ1-5	CASSIQEGNQPQHF
TRBD1	TRBV19	TRBJ1-2	CASTATGGANYGYTF
-	TRBV24-1	TRBJ2-7	CATSGRRPLYEQYF
-	TRBV5-1	TRBJ1-1	CASSLGWGGGNTEAFF
TRBD2	TRBV4-1	TRBJ2-1	CASSPSGGLAGVGYNEQFF
TRBD2	TRBV30	TRBJ2-5	CAWRKGGGAFLRETQYF
TRBD2	TRBV7-3	TRBJ2-1	CASSLTNGGVNEQFF
TRBD2	TRBV3-1/TRBV3-2	TRBJ2-1	CASSSGTWIAGGSPSYNEQFF
-	TRBV18	TRBJ2-5	CASSPLLTTATQETQYF
TRBD1	TRBV5-5	TRBJ1-5	CASSAGQAGEPQHF
TRBD1	TRBV7-9	TRBJ2-3	CASSLRTGGYTQYF
-	TRBV10-1	TRBJ1-2	CASSESTDYGYTF
-	TRBV19	TRBJ2-7	CASSQSAGSYEQYF
TRBD2	TRBV5-1	TRBJ2-5	CASNPASGGSAETQYF
TRBD2	TRBV10-3	TRBJ2-7	CAIAGAYEQYF
TRBD1	TRBV27	TRBJ1-2	CASRGQGAIYGYTF
-	TRBV29-1	TRBJ1-1	CSVEGRLATEAFF
-	TRBV30	TRBJ2-5	CAWSVGGGKRTQYF
TRBD2	TRBV10-3	TRBJ2-1	CAIGTSGGNYNEQFF